The T cell receptor beta chain under discussion was sequenced for a study of metastatic and nonmetastatic thyroid tumors. Study in general: Comparative analysis of repertoires was undertaken across blood and tumor or nodule tissue obtained from malignant and benign thyroid patients. Whole-study results and caveats: For both blood and tumor, malignant thyroid tumors reportedly showed significantly higher TCR beta diversity than benign nodules did.

This clone was counted once. Antigen specificity is unknown. Between the trimmed V and J ends, which lost 6 bases and 2 bases, there was a span of 25 bases. CDR3 size: 19 residues. CDR1 PRHDT and CDR2 FYEKMQ come from the germline V gene (reference sequence). Ahead of thyroid surgery, no patient had received treatment of any kind. TCRdb reprocessed the PCR reads via MiXCR. The sample has tens of thousands of clones; approximately 22% are singletons. This TCR was recovered from a male donor with papillary thyroid cancer or a benign thyroid nodule (not recorded which). Some clones in this sample may be carry-over from other donors' samples. V gene TRBV13 combines with J gene TRBJ2-2; weak D call: TRBD2 (5 bases). Sequenced sample: blood. CDR3 coding DNA: TGTGCCAGCAGTTACGATGCTAGCTGCCAAATACTTAACACCGGGGAGCTGTTTTTT. This translates into CASSYDASCQILNTGELFF.